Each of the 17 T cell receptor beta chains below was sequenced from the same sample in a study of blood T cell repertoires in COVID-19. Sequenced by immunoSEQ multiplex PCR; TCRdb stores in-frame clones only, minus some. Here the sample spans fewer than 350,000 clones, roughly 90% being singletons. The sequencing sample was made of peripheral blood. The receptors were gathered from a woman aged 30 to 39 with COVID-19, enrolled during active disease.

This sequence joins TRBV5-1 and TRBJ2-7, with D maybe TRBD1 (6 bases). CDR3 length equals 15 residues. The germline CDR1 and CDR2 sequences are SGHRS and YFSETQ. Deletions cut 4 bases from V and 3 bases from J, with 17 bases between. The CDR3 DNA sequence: TGCGCCAGCAGCCATTCCCAGGGGCGATTCTACGAGCAGTACTTC. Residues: CASSHSQGRFYEQYF.

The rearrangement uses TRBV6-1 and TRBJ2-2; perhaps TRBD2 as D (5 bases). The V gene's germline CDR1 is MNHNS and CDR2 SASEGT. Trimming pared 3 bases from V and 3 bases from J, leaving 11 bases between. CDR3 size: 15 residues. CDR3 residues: CASSDRTPHTGELFF. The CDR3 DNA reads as TGTGCCAGCAGTGACCGGACTCCTCACACCGGGGAGCTGTTTTTT.

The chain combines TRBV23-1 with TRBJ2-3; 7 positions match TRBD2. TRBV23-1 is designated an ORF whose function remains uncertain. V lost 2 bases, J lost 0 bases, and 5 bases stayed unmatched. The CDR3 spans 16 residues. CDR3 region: CASSQIKRDSTDTQYF. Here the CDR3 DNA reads TGCGCCAGCAGTCAAATCAAGCGGGACAGCACAGATACGCAGTATTTT.

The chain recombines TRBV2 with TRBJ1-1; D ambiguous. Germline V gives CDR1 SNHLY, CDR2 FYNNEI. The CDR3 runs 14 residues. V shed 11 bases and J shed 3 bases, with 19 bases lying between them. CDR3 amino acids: CAVKRSGIDTEAFF. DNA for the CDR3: TGTGCCGTAAAGAGGAGTGGCATCGACACTGAAGCTTTCTTT.

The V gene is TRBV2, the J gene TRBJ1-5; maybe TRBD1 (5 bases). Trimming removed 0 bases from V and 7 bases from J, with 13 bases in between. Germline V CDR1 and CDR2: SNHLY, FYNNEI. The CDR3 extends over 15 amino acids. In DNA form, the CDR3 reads TGTGCCAGCAGTGAAGCATTTGCAGGGTCGCAGCCCCAGCATTTT. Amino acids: CASSEAFAGSQPQHF.

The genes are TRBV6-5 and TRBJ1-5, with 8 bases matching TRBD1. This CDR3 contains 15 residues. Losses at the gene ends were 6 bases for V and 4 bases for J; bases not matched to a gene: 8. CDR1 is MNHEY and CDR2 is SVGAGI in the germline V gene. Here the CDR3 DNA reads TGTGCCAGCAGCCAAGGGAACAGGGGGAATCAGCCCCAGCATTTT. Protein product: CASSQGNRGNQPQHF.

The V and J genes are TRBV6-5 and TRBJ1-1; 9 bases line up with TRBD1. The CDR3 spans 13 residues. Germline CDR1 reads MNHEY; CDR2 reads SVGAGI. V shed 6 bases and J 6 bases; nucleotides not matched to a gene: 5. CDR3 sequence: CASRPTGGPEAFF. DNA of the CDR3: TGTGCCAGCAGGCCTACAGGGGGCCCTGAAGCTTTCTTT.

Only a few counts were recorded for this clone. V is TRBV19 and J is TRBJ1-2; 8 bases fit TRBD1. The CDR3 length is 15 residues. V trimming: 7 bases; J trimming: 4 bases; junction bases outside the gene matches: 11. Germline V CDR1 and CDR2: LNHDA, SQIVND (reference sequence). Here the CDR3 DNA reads TGTGCCAGTATGTCAGGGGGCGCGGGCACCTATGGCTACACCTTC. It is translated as CASMSGGAGTYGYTF.

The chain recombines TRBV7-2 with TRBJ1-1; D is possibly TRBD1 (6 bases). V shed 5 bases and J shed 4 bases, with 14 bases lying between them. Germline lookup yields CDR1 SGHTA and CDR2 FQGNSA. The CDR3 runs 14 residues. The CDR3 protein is CASSTSTGPTEAFF. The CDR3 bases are TGTGCCAGCAGCACATCAACAGGGCCCACTGAAGCTTTCTTT.

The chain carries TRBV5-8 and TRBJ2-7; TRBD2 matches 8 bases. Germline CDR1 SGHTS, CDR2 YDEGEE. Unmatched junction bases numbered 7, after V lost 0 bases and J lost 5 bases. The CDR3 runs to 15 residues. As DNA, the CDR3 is TGTGCCAGCAGCTTGGTGATGGGACTAGTCCACGAGCAGTACTTC. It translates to CASSLVMGLVHEQYF.

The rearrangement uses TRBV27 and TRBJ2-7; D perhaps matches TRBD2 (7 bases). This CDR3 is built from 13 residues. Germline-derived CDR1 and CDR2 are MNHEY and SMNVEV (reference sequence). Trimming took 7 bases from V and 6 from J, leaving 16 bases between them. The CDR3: CASNRGGWGEQYF. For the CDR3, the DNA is TGTGCCAGCAACCGCGGGGGCTGGGGCGAGCAGTACTTC.

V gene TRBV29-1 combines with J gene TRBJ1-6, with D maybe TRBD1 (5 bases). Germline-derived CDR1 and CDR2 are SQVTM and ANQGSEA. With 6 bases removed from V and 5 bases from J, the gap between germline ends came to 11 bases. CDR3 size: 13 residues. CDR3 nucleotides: TGCAGCGTCCGGACACGGAATAATTCACCCCTCCACTTT. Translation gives CSVRTRNNSPLHF.

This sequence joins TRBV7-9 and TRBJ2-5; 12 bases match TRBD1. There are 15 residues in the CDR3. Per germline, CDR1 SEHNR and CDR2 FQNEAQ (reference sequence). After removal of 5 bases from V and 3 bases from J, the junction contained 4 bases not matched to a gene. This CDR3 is CASSTGTGGEETQYF. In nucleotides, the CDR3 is TGTGCCAGCAGCACCGGGACAGGGGGCGAAGAGACCCAGTACTTC.

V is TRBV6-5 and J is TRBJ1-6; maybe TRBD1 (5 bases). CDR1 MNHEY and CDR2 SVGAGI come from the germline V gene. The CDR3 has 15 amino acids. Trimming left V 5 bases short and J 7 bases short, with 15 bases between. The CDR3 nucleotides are TGTGCCAGCAGTCCGAGTGGGGGGAGCAATTCACCCCTCCACTTT. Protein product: CASSPSGGSNSPLHF.

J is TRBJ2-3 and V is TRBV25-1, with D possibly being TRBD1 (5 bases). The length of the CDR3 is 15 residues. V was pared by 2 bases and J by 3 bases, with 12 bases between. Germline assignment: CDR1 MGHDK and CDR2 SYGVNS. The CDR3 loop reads CASSEQGKGTDTQYF. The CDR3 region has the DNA TGTGCCAGCAGTGAACAGGGTAAAGGTACAGATACGCAGTATTTT.

CDR3 amino acids: CSVAYGSYEQYF. In DNA, the CDR3 is TGCAGCGTTGCATACGGCTCCTACGAGCAGTACTTC. The rearrangement joins TRBV29-1 to TRBJ2-7; D is unresolved. From germline, CDR1 is SQVTM and CDR2 ANQGSEA. The CDR3 covers 12 residues. V was cut by 4 bases and J by 0 bases, with 7 bases left in between.

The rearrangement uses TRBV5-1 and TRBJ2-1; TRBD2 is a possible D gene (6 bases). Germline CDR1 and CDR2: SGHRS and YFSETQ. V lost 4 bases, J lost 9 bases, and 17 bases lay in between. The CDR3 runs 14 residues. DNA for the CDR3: TGCGCCAGCAGCGGGGGAGGTCTAGCAGGTGAGCAGTTCTTC. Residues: CASSGGGLAGEQFF.